This entry describes one TCR beta chain. Its antigen specificity is not known. Base qualities are not recorded, but no much larger clone differs from it by a single base. These data are taken from a study of CD8 T cells in ankylosing spondylitis (dated by TCRdb to about 2017). Turning to the overall study: The study set out to find disease-linked TCR variants by profiling T cell receptor beta repertoires in ankylosing spondylitis patients and healthy donors. Peripheral blood samples were taken, and synovial fluid was additionally collected from ankylosing spondylitis patients. In total, the full study cohort was made up of 85 to 140 healthy donors and approximately 27 ankylosing spondylitis patients. The paper's findings and limits, for the study overall: The disease-linked clones were reported as significantly enriched in matched synovial fluid samples from ankylosing spondylitis patients. Some motif variants were previously reported in synovial fluid and blood of reactive arthritis patients, suggesting common disease-initiation mechanisms. A CD8+ phenotype was shown by the disease-linked clones, which were found at relatively low frequencies in peripheral blood. A TCR beta motif of fewer than 10 highly homologous amino acid variants appeared characteristic of blood from ankylosing spondylitis patients.

The instrument given in TCRdb is Illumina HiSeq 2500. Quantitative 5'-RACE with molecular barcodes was used to prepare TCR beta libraries. Turning to the authors' computational methods: To identify disease-linked TCR variants, a new computational method was used, one built on a probabilistic model of VDJ rearrangement. TCRdb cleaned the public reads at Q25 with fastp, built clones with MiXCR and kept in-frame beta chains. Identical CDR3 protein sequences are pooled into one entry, listed with their most common genes and DNA. The V and J calls, along with clone size, are taken from TCRdb and not from the paper's own processing. The sample table holds approximately 540,000 distinct CDR3 sequences, of which about 13% were seen once. Jointly, the top ten make up under 7.5% of the sample. This receptor was taken from a male donor with ankylosing spondylitis. Sequencing was performed on blood, either unsorted or a sorted T cell fraction (not recorded which).

The CDR3 corresponds to CASTRRQGPYEQYF. The DNA sequence is as follows: TGTGCCAGCACCCGGCGGCAGGGACCCTACGAGCAGTACTTC. The receptor chain draws on TRBV27 and TRBJ2-7, with the D assignment possibly TRBD1 or TRBD2, given 5 matching bases for each. Deletion took 7 bases off V and 2 bases off J, with a span of 15 bases between the germline ends. From its cysteine to its phenylalanine, the CDR3 spans 14 amino acids. Just CDR3 DNA is preserved here, 42 bases in frame from base 1. Based on the germline V gene (reference sequence), the CDR1 and CDR2 sequences are MNHEY and SMNVEV.